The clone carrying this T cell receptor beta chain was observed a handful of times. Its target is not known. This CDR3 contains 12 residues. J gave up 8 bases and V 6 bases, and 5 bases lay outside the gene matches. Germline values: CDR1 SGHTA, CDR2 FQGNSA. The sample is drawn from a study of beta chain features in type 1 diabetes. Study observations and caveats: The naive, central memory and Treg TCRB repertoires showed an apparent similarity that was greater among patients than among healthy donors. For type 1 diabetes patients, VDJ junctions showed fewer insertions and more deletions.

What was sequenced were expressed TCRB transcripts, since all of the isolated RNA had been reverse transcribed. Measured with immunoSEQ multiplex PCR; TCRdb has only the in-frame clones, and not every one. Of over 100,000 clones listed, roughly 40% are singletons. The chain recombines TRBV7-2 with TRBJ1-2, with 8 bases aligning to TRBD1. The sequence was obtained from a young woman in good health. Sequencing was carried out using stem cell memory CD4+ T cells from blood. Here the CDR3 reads CASRRTGSGYTF. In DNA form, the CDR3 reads TGTGCCAGCAGGCGGACAGGGAGCGGCTACACCTTC.